This TCR beta chain was sequenced in a study of T cell repertoires in cytomegalovirus infection. Study overall: Well-studied HLA-B-restricted epitopes and recently identified HLA-C-restricted epitopes of CMV were both used in the study. Indicated by public TCR beta signatures were CMV infection and matching HLA type.

TCRdb passed the reads through MiXCR, listing each CDR3 protein once. The data contain about 500,000 distinct CDR3 sequences, 30% to 35% of them singletons. Study findings and constraints: Carriage of CMV together with the relevant HLA was identifiable through cumulative public TCR beta family frequency. What dominated the ex vivo response were HLA-C-restricted CMV-specific TCR beta clonotypes.

The table lists this clonotype with many counts. Its antigen is unidentified. Germline V gene sequence: CDR1 SGHTA, CDR2 FQGNSA. The CDR3 has 16 amino acids. V was cut by 2 bases and J by 1 base, with 12 bases left in between. The source of this sequence is a human donor in good health (CMV status not recorded). Some clones in this sample may be carry-over from other donors' samples. Here the sequenced sample was cultured PBMCs, taken from culture after CMV antigen stimulation. The J gene is TRBJ1-5, the V gene TRBV7-2; D not certain. Here the CDR3 reads CASSLRGGGSNQPQHF. CDR3 DNA sequence: TGTGCCAGCAGCTTACGTGGTGGTGGGAGCAATCAGCCCCAGCATTTT.